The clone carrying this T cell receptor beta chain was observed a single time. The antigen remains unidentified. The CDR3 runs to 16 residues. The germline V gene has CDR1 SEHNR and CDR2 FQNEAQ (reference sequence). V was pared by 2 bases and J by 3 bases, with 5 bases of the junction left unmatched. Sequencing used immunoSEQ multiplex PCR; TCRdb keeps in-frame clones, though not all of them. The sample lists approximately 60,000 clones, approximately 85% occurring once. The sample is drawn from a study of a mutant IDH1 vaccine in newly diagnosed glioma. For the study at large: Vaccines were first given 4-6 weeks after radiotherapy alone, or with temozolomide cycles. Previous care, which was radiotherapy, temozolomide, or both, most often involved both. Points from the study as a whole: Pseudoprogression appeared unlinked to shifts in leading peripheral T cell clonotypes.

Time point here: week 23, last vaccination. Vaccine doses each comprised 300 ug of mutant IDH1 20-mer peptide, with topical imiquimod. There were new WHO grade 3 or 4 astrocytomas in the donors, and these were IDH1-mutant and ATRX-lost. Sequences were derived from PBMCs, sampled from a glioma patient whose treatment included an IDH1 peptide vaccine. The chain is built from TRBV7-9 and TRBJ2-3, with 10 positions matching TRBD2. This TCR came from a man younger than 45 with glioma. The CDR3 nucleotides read TGTGCCAGCAGCTTATCACCGGGACTAGCGACAGATACGCAGTATTTT. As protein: CASSLSPGLATDTQYF.